The T cell receptor beta chain described here comes from a study of monozygotic twins with inflammatory bowel disease. Study-wide results and caveats: IBD patients shared fewer clonotypes with others than healthy twins, especially with disease activity.

Per germline, CDR1 SGHRS and CDR2 YFSETQ. The CDR3 consists of 14 residues. Each UMI, carrying a 6-nucleotide sample barcode, came from template switching. The authors ran two nested PCRs of approximately 17 and 9 cycles on TCRalpha and TCRbeta cDNA. TCRdb reanalyzed the 5' RACE reads, giving one entry per CDR3 protein sequence and no DNA. This sample's table reports fewer than 110,000 distinct CDR3 sequences. One blood sample of around 2.5 ml was taken from each donor. With regard to this clonotype: Its antigen is not known.

The chain has TRBV5-1 and TRBJ1-1; no DNA is available, so the TRBD1 call from TCRdb remains unchecked. This TCR was sampled from a human donor with ulcerative colitis or Crohn's disease, or a healthy co-twin of an affected twin (not recorded which). Sequencing input: blood. The CDR3 protein is CASVRDRLNTEAFF.